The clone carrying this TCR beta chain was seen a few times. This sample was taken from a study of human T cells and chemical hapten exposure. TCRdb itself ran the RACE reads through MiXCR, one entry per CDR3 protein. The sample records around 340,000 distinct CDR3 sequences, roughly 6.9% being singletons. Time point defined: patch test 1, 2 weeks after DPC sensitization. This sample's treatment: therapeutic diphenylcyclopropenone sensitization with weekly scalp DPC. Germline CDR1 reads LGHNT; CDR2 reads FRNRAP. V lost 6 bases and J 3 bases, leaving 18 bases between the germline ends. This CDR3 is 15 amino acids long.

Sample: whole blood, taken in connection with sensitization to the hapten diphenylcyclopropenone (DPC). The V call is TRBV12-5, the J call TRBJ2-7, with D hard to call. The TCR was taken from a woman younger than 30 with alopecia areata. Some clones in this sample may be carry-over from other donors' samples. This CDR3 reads CASGEGSQSHYEQYF. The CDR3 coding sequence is TGTGCTAGTGGAGAAGGGTCTCAATCCCACTACGAGCAGTACTTC.